These 8 T cell receptor beta chains share one sample of origin, sequenced in a study of Graves' ophthalmopathy and Graves' hyperthyroidism. Amplified TCR beta CDR3 regions were obtained using RNA transcripts as template. First-round RT-PCR with HTBI primers preceded a second-round multiplex PCR. TCRdb re-called the multiplex PCR reads through MiXCR, storing one row per CDR3 protein. The table records 580,000 or so distinct CDR3 sequences, under 40% of them present only once. The sequencing sample was made of peripheral blood or thyroid tissue (not recorded which). All receptors come from an adult man with Graves' hyperthyroidism.

Many counts were recorded for this clonotype. This chain connects TRBV20-1 to TRBJ2-2, with 9 nucleotides matching TRBD1. V was clipped by 6 bases and J by 2 bases; unmatched bases: 10. The germline gives CDR1 DFQATT, CDR2 SNEGSKA (reference sequence). CDR3 length: 16 amino acids. The CDR3 loop reads CSAQDRGSYNTGELFF. The CDR3 DNA follows: TGCAGTGCCCAGGACAGGGGTTCGTACAACACCGGGGAGCTGTTTTTT.

There are many counts of this clonotype. V is TRBV20-1 and J is TRBJ2-7; 8 bases map to TRBD1. Looked up from germline, CDR1 is DFQATT and CDR2 is SNEGSKA (reference sequence). The CDR3 covers 13 residues. The V gene end was trimmed by 5 bases and the J gene end by 6 bases; junction bases not matched to a gene: 9. As DNA, the CDR3 is TGCAGTGCTTACCTGCAGGGGGCCGTCGAGCAGTACTTC. Amino acid sequence: CSAYLQGAVEQYF.

About this clonotype itself: A much more abundant neighbour one base away suggests this may be a read error. The chain has TRBV2 and TRBJ2-2; weak D call: TRBD2 (6 bases). The germline V gene encodes CDR1 SNHLY and CDR2 FYNNEI. This CDR3 has 15 residues. The DNA for the CDR3 is TGTGCCAGCAGTGAGGCGGGATCCGGCACCGGGGAGCTGCTTTTT. Protein product: CASSEAGSGTGELLF.

The rearrangement joins TRBV15 to TRBJ2-3; 7 bases are a match to TRBD2. CDR3 length: 14 amino acids. J was trimmed by 4 bases and V by 5 bases; bases with no gene match: 6. Germline CDR1 LNHNV, CDR2 YYDKDF (reference sequence). CDR3 DNA sequence: TGTGCCACCAGCGCGGCGGGAGTGGCAGATACGCAGTATTTT. Translating gives CATSAAGVADTQYF.

Turning to this clonotype: It is likely a read error, because the conserved phenylalanine at the end of the CDR3 is missing. V is TRBV28 and J is TRBJ1-1, with D unresolved. Germline V CDR1 and CDR2: MDHEN, SYDVKM. The CDR3 spans 15 residues. V lost 3 bases to trimming and J lost 1 base, with 12 bases between them. CDR3 sequence: CASSFRQLTNTEAFL. CDR3 in DNA: TGTGCCAGCAGTTTCCGTCAGTTGACGAACACTGAAGCTTTCCTT.

This clonotype was detected ten times or more. The chain carries TRBV7-9 and TRBJ1-6; D is ambiguous. Germline CDR1 and CDR2: SEHNR and FQNEAQ (reference sequence). Trimming removed 4 bases at V and 0 bases at J, with 7 bases between. The CDR3 has 15 amino acids. As DNA, the CDR3 is TGTGCCAGCAGCTCAAAGGGCTCCTATAATTCACCCCTCCACTTT. Its protein is CASSSKGSYNSPLHF. Combining the CDR3 with reference TRBV7-9 and TRBJ1-6 gives the whole variable domain DTGVSQNPRHKITKRGQNVTFRCDPISEHNRLYWYRQTLGQGPEFLTYFQNEAQLEKSRLLSDRFSAERPKGSFSTLEIQRTEQGDSAMYLCASSSKGSYNSPLHFGNGTRLTVT.

There are many counts of this clonotype. This chain connects TRBV10-2 to TRBJ2-7, with D possibly being TRBD1 (6 bases). CDR1 is WSHSY, CDR2 SAAADI, per germline. This CDR3 has 12 residues. The germline V and J ends were trimmed by 9 bases and 2 bases, with 11 bases remaining between them. DNA of the CDR3: TGCGCCAGTACGACAGGAGCCTACGAGCAGTACTTC. Amino acid sequence: CASTTGAYEQYF.

The chain is built from TRBV29-1 and TRBJ1-1; a weak D match, TRBD1 (6 bases). This CDR3 is built from 13 residues. CDR1 SQVTM and CDR2 ANQGSEA come from the germline V gene. Trimming removed 4 bases from V and 0 bases from J, with 9 bases in between. CDR3 nucleotides: TGCAGCGTTGTGGACAGCCTGAACACTGAAGCTTTCTTT. This gives the protein CSVVDSLNTEAFF.